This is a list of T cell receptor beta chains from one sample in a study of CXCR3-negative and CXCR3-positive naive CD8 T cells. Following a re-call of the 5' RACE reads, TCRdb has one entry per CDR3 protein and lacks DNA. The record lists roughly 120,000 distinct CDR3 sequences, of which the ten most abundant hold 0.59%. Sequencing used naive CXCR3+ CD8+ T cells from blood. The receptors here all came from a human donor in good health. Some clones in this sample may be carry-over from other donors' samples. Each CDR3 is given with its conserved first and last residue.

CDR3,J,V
CASSQGRDSSYEQYF,TRBJ2-7,TRBV4-3
CASSEFVGRTGELFF,TRBJ2-2,TRBV25-1
CASSVGGKSYEQYF,TRBJ2-7,TRBV9
CASSLTSGMNTGELFF,TRBJ2-2,TRBV25-1
CASGPGSTTEAFF,TRBJ1-1,TRBV27
CASSWVGMEELFF,TRBJ2-2,TRBV5-6
CASSLTGNSYEQYF,TRBJ2-7,TRBV5-1
CASSDTGTSYEQYF,TRBJ2-7,TRBV2
CASSGLRSTEAFF,TRBJ1-1,TRBV5-1
CASSQSGTPSYEQYF,TRBJ2-7,TRBV23-1
CASSPSGGYTGELFF,TRBJ2-2,TRBV9
CASSPRSSIAGYTF,TRBJ1-2,TRBV7-9
CASAWDPRGETQYF,TRBJ2-5,TRBV10-2
CASSSPPDHTRFF,TRBJ2-1,TRBV7-9
CASSFQGGPEAFF,TRBJ1-1,TRBV7-9
CASSLRDTYEQYF,TRBJ2-7,TRBV28
CASTAGSYEQYF,TRBJ2-7,TRBV12-3/TRBV12-4
CASSSYAGLAGTDTQYF,TRBJ2-3,TRBV7-2
CASSLNENSPLHF,TRBJ1-6,TRBV5-1
CASSLVVSGWTEAFF,TRBJ1-1,TRBV5-5
CASSLDNMGNIQYF,TRBJ2-4,TRBV5-1
CASSDSYLAHEQFF,TRBJ2-1,TRBV6-4
CASSTTGGPEAFF,TRBJ1-1,TRBV7-6
CASSLGTGGWNEKLFF,TRBJ1-4,TRBV7-6
CSAARVESSYEQYF,TRBJ2-7,TRBV20-1
CASRLGVTGQPQHF,TRBJ1-5,TRBV27
CSVVAADKGNTEAFF,TRBJ1-1,TRBV29-1
CASSLVTDYEQYF,TRBJ2-7,TRBV7-9
CASSLPEAYEQYF,TRBJ2-7,TRBV7-9
CASNWQGASYGYTF,TRBJ1-2,TRBV19
CASSPERDQNEAFF,TRBJ1-1,TRBV7-9
CSVTTGWFQPQHF,TRBJ1-5,TRBV29-1
CASSEANTEAFF,TRBJ1-1,TRBV2
CSGTLPSEQYF,TRBJ2-7,TRBV29-1
CASSTEGQPQHF,TRBJ1-5,TRBV6-5
CASSVYSGGGYEQYF,TRBJ2-7,TRBV9
CASSQDAGGHNEQFF,TRBJ2-1,TRBV4-3